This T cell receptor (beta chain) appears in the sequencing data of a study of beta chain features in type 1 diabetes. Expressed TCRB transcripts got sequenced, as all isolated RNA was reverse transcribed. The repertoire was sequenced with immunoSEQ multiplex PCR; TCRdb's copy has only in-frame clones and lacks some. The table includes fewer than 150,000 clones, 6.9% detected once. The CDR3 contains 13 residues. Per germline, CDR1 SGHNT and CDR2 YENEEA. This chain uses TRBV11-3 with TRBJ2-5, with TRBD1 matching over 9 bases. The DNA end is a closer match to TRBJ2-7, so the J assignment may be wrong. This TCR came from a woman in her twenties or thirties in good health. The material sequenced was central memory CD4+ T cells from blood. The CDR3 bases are TGTGCCAGCAGCCCGAGGACAGGGGACGAGCAGTACTTC. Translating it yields CASSPRTGDEQYF.